The next 18 T cell receptor beta chains were all read from a single sample in a study of OX40 agonist ivuxolimab in advanced cancers. Measured with immunoSEQ multiplex PCR; TCRdb has only the in-frame clones, and not every one. The table lists about 80,000 clones, 90% of them singletons. Source: CD4+ or CD8+ T cells sorted from blood, taken in a trial of the OX40 agonist ivuxolimab. The receptors shown here come from an adult with an advanced solid tumor such as melanoma, head and neck, liver or kidney cancer.

The rearrangement joins TRBV4-3 to TRBJ2-5, with D perhaps given as TRBD1 or TRBD2 (5 bases each). CDR3 length: 15 residues. CDR1 LGHNA and CDR2 YSLEER come from the germline V gene. Trimming pared 3 bases from V and 4 bases from J, leaving 15 bases between. CDR3: CASSQGTNGGETQYF. The CDR3 nucleotides read TGCGCCAGCAGCCAGGGGACCAACGGAGGAGAGACCCAGTACTTC.

This sequence joins TRBV5-6 and TRBJ1-5; D is unresolved. The V end lost 3 bases, the J end lost 2 bases, and 15 bases lay between the germline ends. This CDR3 is 16 amino acids long. Germline V gene data show CDR1 as SGHDT and CDR2 as YYEEEE. CDR3 bases: TGTGCCAGCAGCTCCTATTACGAACAAGGCAATCAGCCCCAGCATTTT. The encoded protein is CASSSYYEQGNQPQHF.

Only one count was recorded for this clone. This chain uses TRBV29-1 with TRBJ1-1; 9 bases match TRBD1. The CDR3 is 13 amino acids. V lost 4 bases to trimming and J lost 9 bases; unmatched junction nucleotides: 9. Germline CDR1 and CDR2: SQVTM and ANQGSEA. CDR3 loop: CSVVRTGDRKAFF. As DNA, the CDR3 is TGCAGCGTTGTCCGGACAGGGGACCGGAAAGCTTTCTTT. The full variable domain, in which reference TRBV29-1 and TRBJ1-1 provide the parts outside the CDR3, is SAVISQKPSRDICQRGTSLTIQCQVDSQVTMMFWYRQQPGQSLTLIATANQGSEATYESGFVIDKFPISRPNLTFSTLTVSNMSPEDSSIYLCSVVRTGDRKAFFGQGTRLTVV.

The chain has TRBV18 and TRBJ2-7, with 7 nucleotides matching TRBD1. In germline, CDR1 is KGHSH, CDR2 LQKENI. The CDR3 runs to 14 residues. V was clipped by 3 bases and J by 7 bases; unmatched bases: 9. The CDR3 DNA sequence: TGTGCCAGCTCACCCCGACAGGGAGTGGGGGAGCAGTACTTC. Translating gives CASSPRQGVGEQYF.

The V gene is TRBV6-5, the J gene TRBJ2-2; TRBD1 matches at 9 bases. Germline CDR1 MNHEY, CDR2 SVGAGI. V shed 5 bases, J shed 7 bases, and the junction held 2 bases outside the gene matches. The CDR3 sequence is 13 residues long. The CDR3 here is CASSADRGGELFF. DNA of the CDR3: TGTGCCAGCAGTGCGGACAGGGGCGGGGAGCTGTTTTTT.

The chain recombines TRBV7-2 with TRBJ2-1; perhaps TRBD1 as D (6 bases). Per germline, CDR1 SGHTA and CDR2 FQGNSA. CDR3 length: 13 residues. V was pared by 4 bases and J by 7 bases, with 11 bases between. The CDR3 sequence: CASSSTGRNEQFF. Here the CDR3 DNA reads TGTGCCAGCAGCTCGACAGGCCGGAATGAGCAGTTCTTC.

The chain recombines TRBV7-9 with TRBJ2-1, with a possible D match to TRBD2 (5 bases). In germline, CDR1 is SEHNR, CDR2 FQNEAQ (reference sequence). The germline V and J ends were trimmed by 6 bases and 5 bases, with 17 bases remaining between them. The CDR3 extends over 15 amino acids. CDR3 loop: CASRVGSPANNEQFF. The CDR3 DNA is TGTGCCAGCAGGGTAGGGAGCCCTGCCAACAATGAGCAGTTCTTC.

This rearrangement joins TRBV2 to TRBJ2-1; 8 bases match TRBD2. V dropped 2 bases and J dropped 14; count of bases not matched to a gene: 8. CDR1 SNHLY and CDR2 FYNNEI come from the germline V gene. The CDR3 totals 13 residues. Here the CDR3 reads CASSERLAGPEFF. The CDR3 region has the DNA TGTGCCAGCAGTGAAAGGCTAGCGGGCCCTGAGTTCTTC.

This chain links TRBV5-4 with TRBJ2-5; D gene unclear. Germline V gene data show CDR1 as SGHNT and CDR2 as YYREEE (reference sequence). V was cut by 0 bases and J by 2 bases, with 5 bases left in between. CDR3 length equals 13 residues. The CDR3 protein is CASSLDRQETQYF. CDR3 DNA: TGTGCCAGCAGCTTGGACAGACAAGAGACCCAGTACTTC.

This chain uses TRBV6-6 with TRBJ1-2, with no clear D. CDR1 is MNHNY, CDR2 SVGAGI, per germline (reference sequence). This CDR3 region has 13 residues. The V end lost 2 bases, the J end lost 7 bases, and 11 bases lay between the germline ends. The chain's CDR3 is CASSYQGIGGYTF. The CDR3 DNA follows: TGTGCCAGCAGTTACCAAGGGATCGGTGGCTACACCTTC.

In its sample, this clone was seen once. The chain combines TRBV4-2 with TRBJ2-1; 7 bases are a match to TRBD2. CDR3 length: 16 residues. Losses at the gene ends were 0 bases for V and 4 bases for J; bases not matched to a gene: 6. CDR1 and CDR2 (germline): LGHNA, YNFKEQ. The CDR3 sequence is CASSQDTGTNYNEQFF. The CDR3 coding sequence is TGTGCCAGCAGCCAAGACACCGGGACTAATTACAATGAGCAGTTCTTC.

The V and J genes are TRBV4-2 and TRBJ1-5; a weak D match, TRBD1 (5 bases). The CDR3 extends over 17 amino acids. Germline CDR1 reads LGHNA; CDR2 reads YNFKEQ. V lost 0 bases to trimming and J lost 5 bases, with 17 bases between them. The CDR3 reads CASSQEPLRAIHQPQHF. DNA for the CDR3: TGTGCCAGCAGCCAAGAGCCTCTCAGGGCAATTCATCAGCCCCAGCATTTT.

This clone occurred once. The sample carries other DNA sequences with the same CDR3. The CDR3 nucleotides read TGCAGCGTTCTGGGGTTAAAAGAGACCCAGTACTTC. This translates into CSVLGLKETQYF. The chain couples TRBV29-1 to TRBJ2-5; D is unresolved. This CDR3 spans 12 amino acids. The germline CDR1 and CDR2 sequences are SQVTM and ANQGSEA. V lost 5 bases and J lost 3, with 10 bases in between.

The CDR3 DNA is TGCGCCAGCAGCCAAAGTGGATCAGGGTCCGGGGAGCTGTTTTTT. As protein: CASSQSGSGSGELFF. The J gene is TRBJ2-2, the V gene TRBV4-1, with D possibly matching TRBD1 (5 bases). Germline V gives CDR1 MGHRA, CDR2 YSYEKL. The CDR3 sequence is 15 residues long. The germline V and J ends were trimmed by 2 bases and 6 bases, with 13 bases remaining between them.

The chain recombines TRBV29-1 with TRBJ2-1, with D possibly TRBD2 on 5 matching bases. The CDR3 has 14 residues. The V gene lost 8 bases and the J gene lost 0 bases, with 14 bases spanning the gap. Per germline, CDR1 SQVTM and CDR2 ANQGSEA. The CDR3 nucleotides are TGCAGCATTGCTGGTGGGAGCTCCTACAATGAGCAGTTCTTC. Translating gives CSIAGGSSYNEQFF.

The genes are TRBV29-1 and TRBJ2-1; D is unresolved. The V end lost 3 bases, the J end lost 8 bases, and 8 bases lay between the germline ends. The CDR3 spans 11 residues. Germline values: CDR1 SQVTM, CDR2 ANQGSEA. CDR3 coding DNA: TGCAGCGTTGACCCATCCGATGAGCAGTTCTTC. It encodes CSVDPSDEQFF.

The chain is built from TRBV2 and TRBJ1-3, with D possibly matching TRBD1 (5 bases). This CDR3 has 16 amino acids. V was pared by 10 bases and J by 3 bases, with 22 bases between. Per the germline V gene, CDR1 is SNHLY and CDR2 is FYNNEI. The CDR3 is CATQNQGSTSGNTIYF. The DNA for the CDR3 is TGTGCCACCCAAAATCAGGGTAGTACTAGTGGAAACACCATATATTTT.

V is TRBV28 and J is TRBJ1-6; 8 bases map to TRBD1. The CDR3 runs to 14 residues. Germline-derived CDR1 and CDR2 are MDHEN and SYDVKM. V lost 7 bases and J lost 7; bases outside the gene matches: 6. The CDR3, as DNA: TGTGCCAGCACCAGACAGGGGAGGAATTCACCCCTCCACTTT. It encodes CASTRQGRNSPLHF.